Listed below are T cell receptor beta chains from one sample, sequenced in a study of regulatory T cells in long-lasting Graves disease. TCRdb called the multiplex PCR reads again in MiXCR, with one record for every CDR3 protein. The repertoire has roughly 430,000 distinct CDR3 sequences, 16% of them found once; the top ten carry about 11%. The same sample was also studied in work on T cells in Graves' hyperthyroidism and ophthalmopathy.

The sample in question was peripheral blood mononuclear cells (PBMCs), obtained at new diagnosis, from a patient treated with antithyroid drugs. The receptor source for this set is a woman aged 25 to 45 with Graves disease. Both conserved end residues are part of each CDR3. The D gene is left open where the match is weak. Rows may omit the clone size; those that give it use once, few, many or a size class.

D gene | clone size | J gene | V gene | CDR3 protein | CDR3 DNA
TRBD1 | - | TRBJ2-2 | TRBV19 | CASSPGQGDTGELFF | TGTGCCAGTAGTCCGGGACAGGGGGACACCGGGGAGCTGTTTTTT
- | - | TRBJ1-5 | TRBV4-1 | CASSQDENARFGNQPQHF | TGTGCCAGCAGCCAAGATGAGAATGCCCGCTTTGGCAATCAGCCCCAGCATTTT
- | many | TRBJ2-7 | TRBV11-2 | CASSLLTYEQYF | TGTGCCAGCAGCTTATTGACCTACGAGCAGTACTTC
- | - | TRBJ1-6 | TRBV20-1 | CSAKEGPEASPLHF | TGCAGTGCTAAGGAGGGGCCGGAGGCATCACCCCTCCACTTT
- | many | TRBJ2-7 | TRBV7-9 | CASRGGSYEQYF | TGTGCCAGCAGGGGTGGGTCCTACGAGCAGTACTTC
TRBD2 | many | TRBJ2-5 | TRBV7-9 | CASSRPRTSGDQETQYF | TGTGCCAGCAGCCGGCCGAGGACTAGCGGGGACCAAGAGACCCAGTACTTC
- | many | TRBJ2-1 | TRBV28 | CASSSDAAGVPYNEQFF | TGTGCCAGCAGTTCGGATGCGGCGGGCGTCCCTTACAATGAGCAGTTCTTC
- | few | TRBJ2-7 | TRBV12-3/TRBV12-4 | CASSSDRQLRSYEQYF | TGTGCCAGCAGTTCAGACCGACAGCTTCGAAGCTACGAGCAGTACTTC
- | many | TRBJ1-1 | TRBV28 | CASSLGGLEAFF | TGTGCCAGCAGTTTAGGCGGGTTGGAAGCTTTCTTT
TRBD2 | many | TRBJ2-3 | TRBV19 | CASSPPFRVTSGRTDTQYF | TGTGCCAGTAGCCCCCCGTTCCGGGTGACTAGCGGGAGAACAGATACGCAGTATTTT
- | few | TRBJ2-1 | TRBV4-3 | CATRGPGAKNEQFF | TGCGCCACCCGAGGGCCGGGGGCGAAAAATGAGCAGTTCTTC
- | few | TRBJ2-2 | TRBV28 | CASSNPRELFF | TGTGCCAGCAGTAATCCTAGGGAGCTGTTTTTT
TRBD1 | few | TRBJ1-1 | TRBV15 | CATSARQGYTEAFF | TGTGCCACCAGCGCTCGACAGGGCTACACTGAAGCTTTCTTT
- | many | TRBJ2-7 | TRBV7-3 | CASSLRWGPYF | TGTGCCAGCAGCTTGCGATGGGGACCGTACTTC
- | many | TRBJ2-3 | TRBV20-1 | CRCARGRGIDTQYF | TGCAGGTGTGCCAGGGGCCGTGGGATAGATACGCAGTATTTT
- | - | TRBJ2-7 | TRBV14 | CASSQGFLYEQYF | TGTGCCAGCAGCCAGGGGTTTTTGTACGAGCAGTACTTC
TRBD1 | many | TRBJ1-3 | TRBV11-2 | CASSFYRDRGFPSGNTIYF | TGTGCCAGCAGCTTTTATCGGGACAGGGGGTTTCCCTCTGGAAACACCATATATTTT
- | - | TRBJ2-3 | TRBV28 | CASSPQTGREFTDTQYF | TGTGCCAGCAGTCCGCAGACAGGGAGGGAGTTCACAGATACGCAGTATTTT
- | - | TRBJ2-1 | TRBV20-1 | CSARGGDSYNEQFF | TGCAGTGCTAGAGGAGGGGACTCCTACAATGAGCAGTTCTTC
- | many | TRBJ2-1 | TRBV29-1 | CSVGQRSLGEQFF | TGCAGCGTTGGCCAGCGGTCCTTGGGGGAGCAGTTCTTC
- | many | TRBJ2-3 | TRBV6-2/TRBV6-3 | CASSYQGRVTDTQYF | TGTGCCAGCAGTTACCAAGGAAGGGTGACAGATACGCAGTATTTT
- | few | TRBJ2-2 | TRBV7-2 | CASSLTPPAGELFF | TGTGCCAGCAGCTTAACCCCTCCGGCCGGGGAGCTGTTTTTT
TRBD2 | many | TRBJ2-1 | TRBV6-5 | CASSYSGRRTSGSFSTYNEQFF | TGTGCCAGCAGTTACTCTGGGAGAAGGACTAGCGGGAGTTTTTCTACCTACAATGAGCAGTTCTTC
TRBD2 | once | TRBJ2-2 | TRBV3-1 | CASSLPGLVNTGELFF | TGTGCCAGCAGCCTACCGGGACTAGTGAACACCGGGGAGCTGTTTTTT
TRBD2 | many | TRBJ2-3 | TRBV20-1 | CSASPSGNTDTQYF | TGCAGTGCTAGCCCTAGCGGGAACACAGATACGCAGTATTTT
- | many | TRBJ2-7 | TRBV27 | CASSLSRTYEQYF | TGTGCCAGCAGTTTATCTCGGACCTACGAGCAGTACTTC
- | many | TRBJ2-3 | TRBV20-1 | CSARVRGSTDTQYF | TGCAGTGCTAGAGTGCGCGGGAGCACAGATACGCAGTATTTT
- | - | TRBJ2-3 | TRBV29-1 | CSVEGLYTDTQYF | TGCAGCGTCGAGGGGCTTTACACAGATACGCAGTATTTT
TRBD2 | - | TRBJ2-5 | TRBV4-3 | CASSQEGSGRAQETQYF | TGCGCCAGCAGCCAAGAAGGCAGCGGGAGGGCCCAAGAGACCCAGTACTTC
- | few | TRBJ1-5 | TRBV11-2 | CASSLEGGVNQPQHF | TGTGCCAGCAGCTTAGAGGGAGGGGTCAATCAGCCCCAGCATTTT
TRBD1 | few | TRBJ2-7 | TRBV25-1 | CASPRQGAHSYEQYF | TGTGCCAGCCCCAGACAGGGGGCGCATTCATACGAGCAGTACTTC
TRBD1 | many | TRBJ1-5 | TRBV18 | CASSRGTGGSNQPQHF | TGTGCCAGCTCACGAGGGACAGGAGGAAGCAATCAGCCCCAGCATTTT
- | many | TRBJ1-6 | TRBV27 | CASTWGLDSPLHF | TGTGCCAGCACCTGGGGGCTTGATTCACCCCTCCACTTT
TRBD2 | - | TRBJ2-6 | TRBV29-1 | CSAELAVYSGANVLTF | TGCAGCGCCGAACTAGCGGTCTACTCTGGGGCCAACGTCCTGACTTTC
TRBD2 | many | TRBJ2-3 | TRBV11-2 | CASSLGLAEGSTDTQYF | TGTGCCAGCAGCTTGGGACTAGCGGAGGGGAGCACAGATACGCAGTATTTT